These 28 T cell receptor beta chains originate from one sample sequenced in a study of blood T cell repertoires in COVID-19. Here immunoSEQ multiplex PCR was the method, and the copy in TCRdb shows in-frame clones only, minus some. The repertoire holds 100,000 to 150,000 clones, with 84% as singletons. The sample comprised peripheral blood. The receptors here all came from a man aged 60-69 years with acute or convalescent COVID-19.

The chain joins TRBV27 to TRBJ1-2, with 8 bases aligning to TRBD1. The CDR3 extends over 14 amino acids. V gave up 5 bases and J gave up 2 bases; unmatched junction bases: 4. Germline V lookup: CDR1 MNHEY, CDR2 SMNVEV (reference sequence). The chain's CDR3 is CASSNNRGNYGYTF. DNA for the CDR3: TGTGCCAGCAGTAATAACAGGGGGAACTATGGCTACACCTTC.

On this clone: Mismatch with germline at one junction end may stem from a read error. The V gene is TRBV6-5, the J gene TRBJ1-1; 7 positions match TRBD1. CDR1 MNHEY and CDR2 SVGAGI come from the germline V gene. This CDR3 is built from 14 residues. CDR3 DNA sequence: TGTGCCAGCAGACCCACAGGGGTGAAAACTGAAGCTTTCTTT. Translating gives CASRPTGVKTEAFF.

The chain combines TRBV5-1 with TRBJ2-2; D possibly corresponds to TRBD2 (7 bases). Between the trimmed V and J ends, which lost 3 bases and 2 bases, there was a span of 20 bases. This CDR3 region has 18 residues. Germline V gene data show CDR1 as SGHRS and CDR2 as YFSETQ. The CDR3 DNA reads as TGCGCCAGCAGCTCAGGGGAGGGAGTTTCTCTTAACACCGGGGAGCTGTTTTTT. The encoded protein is CASSSGEGVSLNTGELFF.

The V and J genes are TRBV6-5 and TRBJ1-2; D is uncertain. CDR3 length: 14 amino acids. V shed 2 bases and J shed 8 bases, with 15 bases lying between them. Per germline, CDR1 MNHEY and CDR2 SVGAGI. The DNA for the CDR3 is TGTGCCAGCAGTTACACCGAGGGCTATCAGGGCTACACCTTC. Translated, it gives CASSYTEGYQGYTF.

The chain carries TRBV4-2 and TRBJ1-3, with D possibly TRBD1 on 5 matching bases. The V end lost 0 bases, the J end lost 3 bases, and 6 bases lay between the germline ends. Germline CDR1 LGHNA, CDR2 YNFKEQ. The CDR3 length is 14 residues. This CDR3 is CASSQERGGNTIYF. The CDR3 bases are TGTGCCAGCAGCCAAGAAAGGGGTGGAAACACCATATATTTT.

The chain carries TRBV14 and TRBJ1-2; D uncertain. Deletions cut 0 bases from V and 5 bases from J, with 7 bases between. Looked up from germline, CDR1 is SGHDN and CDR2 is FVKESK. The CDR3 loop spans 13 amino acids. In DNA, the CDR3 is TGTGCCAGCAGCCAAGATATAGTTTATGGCTACACCTTC. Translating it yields CASSQDIVYGYTF.

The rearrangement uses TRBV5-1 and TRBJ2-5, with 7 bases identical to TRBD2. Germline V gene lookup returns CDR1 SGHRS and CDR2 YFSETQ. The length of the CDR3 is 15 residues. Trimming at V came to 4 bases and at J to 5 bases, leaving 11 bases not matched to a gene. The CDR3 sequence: CASSPGGSIGETQYF. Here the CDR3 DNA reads TGCGCCAGCAGCCCCGGGGGGAGTATAGGCGAGACCCAGTACTTC.

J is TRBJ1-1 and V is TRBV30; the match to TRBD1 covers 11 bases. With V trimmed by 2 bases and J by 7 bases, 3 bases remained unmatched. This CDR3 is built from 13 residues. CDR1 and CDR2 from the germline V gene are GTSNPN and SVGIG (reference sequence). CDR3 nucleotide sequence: TGTGCCTGGAGTTTGGGACAGGGGGTTGAAGCTTTCTTT. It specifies CAWSLGQGVEAFF.

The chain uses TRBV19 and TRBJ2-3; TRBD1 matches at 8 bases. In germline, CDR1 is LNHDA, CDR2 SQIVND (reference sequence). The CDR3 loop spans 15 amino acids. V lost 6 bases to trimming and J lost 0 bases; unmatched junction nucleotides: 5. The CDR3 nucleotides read TGTGCCAGTAGAGACCGGGACAGGAGCACAGATACGCAGTATTTT. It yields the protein CASRDRDRSTDTQYF.

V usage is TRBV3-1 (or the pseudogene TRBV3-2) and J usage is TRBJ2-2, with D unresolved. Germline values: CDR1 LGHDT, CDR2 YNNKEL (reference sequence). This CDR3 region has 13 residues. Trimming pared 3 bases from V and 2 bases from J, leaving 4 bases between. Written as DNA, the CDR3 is TGTGCCAGCAGCCATCTAAACACCGGGGAGCTGTTTTTT. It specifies CASSHLNTGELFF.

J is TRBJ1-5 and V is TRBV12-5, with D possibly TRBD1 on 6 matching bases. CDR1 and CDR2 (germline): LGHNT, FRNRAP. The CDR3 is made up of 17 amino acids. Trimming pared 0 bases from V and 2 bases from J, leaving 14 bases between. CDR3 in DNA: TGTGCTAGTGGTTTGGTAGGGGCGGGGGGCGGCAATCAGCCCCAGCATTTT. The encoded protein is CASGLVGAGGGNQPQHF.

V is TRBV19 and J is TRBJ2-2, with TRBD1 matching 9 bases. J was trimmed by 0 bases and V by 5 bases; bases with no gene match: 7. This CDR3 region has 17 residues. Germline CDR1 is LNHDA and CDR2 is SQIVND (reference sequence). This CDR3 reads CASSAGQGYANTGELFF. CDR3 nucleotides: TGTGCCAGTAGTGCGGGACAGGGCTACGCGAACACCGGGGAGCTGTTTTTT. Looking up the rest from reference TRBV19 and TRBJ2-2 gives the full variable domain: DGGITQSPKYLFRKEGQNVTLSCEQNLNHDAMYWYRQDPGQGLRLIYYSQIVNDFQKGDIAEGYSVSREKKESFPLTVTSAQKNPTAFYLCASSAGQGYANTGELFFGEGSRLTVL.

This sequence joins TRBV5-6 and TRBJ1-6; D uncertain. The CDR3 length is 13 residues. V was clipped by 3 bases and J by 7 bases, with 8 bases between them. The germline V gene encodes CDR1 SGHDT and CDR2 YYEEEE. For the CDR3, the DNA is TGTGCCAGCAGCTATCGGGAGAATTCACCCCTCCACTTT. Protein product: CASSYRENSPLHF.

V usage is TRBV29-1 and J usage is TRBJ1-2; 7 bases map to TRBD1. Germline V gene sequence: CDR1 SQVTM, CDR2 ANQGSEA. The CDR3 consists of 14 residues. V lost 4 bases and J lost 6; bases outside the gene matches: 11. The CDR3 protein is CSVAETGPMNGYTF. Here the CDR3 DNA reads TGCAGCGTTGCCGAGACAGGGCCTATGAATGGCTACACCTTC. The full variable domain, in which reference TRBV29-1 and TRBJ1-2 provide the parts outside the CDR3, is SAVISQKPSRDICQRGTSLTIQCQVDSQVTMMFWYRQQPGQSLTLIATANQGSEATYESGFVIDKFPISRPNLTFSTLTVSNMSPEDSSIYLCSVAETGPMNGYTFGSGTRLTVV.

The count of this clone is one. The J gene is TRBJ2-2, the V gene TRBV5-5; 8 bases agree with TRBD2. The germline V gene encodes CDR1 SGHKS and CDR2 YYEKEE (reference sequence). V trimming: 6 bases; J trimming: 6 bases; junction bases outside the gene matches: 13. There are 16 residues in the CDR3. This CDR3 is CASKPPGLGLSGELFF. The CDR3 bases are TGTGCCAGCAAACCTCCGGGACTAGGGTTATCCGGGGAGCTGTTTTTT.

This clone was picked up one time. This CDR3 reads CASSLRLLYGYTF. CDR3 DNA: TGTGCCAGCAGCTTGCGACTGCTTTATGGCTACACCTTC. V is TRBV5-6 and J is TRBJ1-2; D is uncertain. The CDR3 runs to 13 residues. V shed 1 base and J shed 5 bases, with 9 bases lying between them. The germline V gene has CDR1 SGHDT and CDR2 YYEEEE.

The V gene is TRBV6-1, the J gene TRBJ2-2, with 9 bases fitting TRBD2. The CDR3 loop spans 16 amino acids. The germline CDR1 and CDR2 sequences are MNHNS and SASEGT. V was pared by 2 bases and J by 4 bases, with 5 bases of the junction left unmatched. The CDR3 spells CASSEYVSGGTGELFF. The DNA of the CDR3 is TGTGCCAGCAGTGAATATGTTAGCGGGGGCACCGGGGAGCTGTTTTTT.

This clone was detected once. The CDR3 DNA reads TGTGCCAGCAGTATGCAGGCTTCTAGCTACACCTTC. Amino acid sequence: CASSMQASSYTF. V and J are TRBV6-2 or TRBV6-3 and TRBJ1-2; D gene ambiguous. The CDR3 contains 12 residues. V was pared by 5 bases and J by 9 bases, with 13 bases between. Germline V lookup: CDR1 MNHEY, CDR2 SVGEGT.

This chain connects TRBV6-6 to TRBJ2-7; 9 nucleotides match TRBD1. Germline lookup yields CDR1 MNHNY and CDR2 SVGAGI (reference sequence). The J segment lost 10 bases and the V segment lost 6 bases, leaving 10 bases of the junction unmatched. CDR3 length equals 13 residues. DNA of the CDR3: TGTGCCAGCAGACCCCCGGGACAGGGAGACCAGTACTTC. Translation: CASRPPGQGDQYF.

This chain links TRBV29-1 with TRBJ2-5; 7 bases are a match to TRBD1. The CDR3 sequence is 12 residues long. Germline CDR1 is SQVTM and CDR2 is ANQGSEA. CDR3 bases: TGCAGTACGGACAGGCGAAAAGAGACCCAGTACTTC. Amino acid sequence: CSTDRRKETQYF.

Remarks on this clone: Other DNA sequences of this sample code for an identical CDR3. The CDR3 sequence is CASSTQGALGYTF. CDR3 DNA sequence: TGTGCCAGCAGTACTCAGGGGGCGTTAGGCTACACCTTC. The chain links TRBV27 to TRBJ1-2, with 8 bases fitting TRBD1. Germline assignment: CDR1 MNHEY and CDR2 SMNVEV (reference sequence). The J segment lost 8 bases and the V segment lost 5 bases, leaving 7 bases of the junction unmatched. The CDR3 runs to 13 residues.

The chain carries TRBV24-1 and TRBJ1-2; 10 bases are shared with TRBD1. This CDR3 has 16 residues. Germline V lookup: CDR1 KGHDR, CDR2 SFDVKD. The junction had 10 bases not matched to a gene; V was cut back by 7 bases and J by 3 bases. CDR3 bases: TGTGCCACCAGGCCCCGGGACAGGGGCGACGACTATGGCTACACCTTC. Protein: CATRPRDRGDDYGYTF.

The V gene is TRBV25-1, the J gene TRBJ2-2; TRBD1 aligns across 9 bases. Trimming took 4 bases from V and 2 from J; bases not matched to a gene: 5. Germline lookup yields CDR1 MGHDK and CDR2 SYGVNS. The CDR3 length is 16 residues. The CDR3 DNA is TGTGCCAGCAGTGTAATGGGACAGGGAAACACCGGGGAGCTGTTTTTT. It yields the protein CASSVMGQGNTGELFF.

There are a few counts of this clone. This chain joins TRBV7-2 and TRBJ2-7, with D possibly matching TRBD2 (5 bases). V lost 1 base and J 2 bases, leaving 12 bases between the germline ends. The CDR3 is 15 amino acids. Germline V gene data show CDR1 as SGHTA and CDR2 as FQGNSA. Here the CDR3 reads CASSLEGYGTYEQYF. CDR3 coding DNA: TGTGCCAGCAGCTTAGAGGGTTACGGGACCTACGAGCAGTACTTC.

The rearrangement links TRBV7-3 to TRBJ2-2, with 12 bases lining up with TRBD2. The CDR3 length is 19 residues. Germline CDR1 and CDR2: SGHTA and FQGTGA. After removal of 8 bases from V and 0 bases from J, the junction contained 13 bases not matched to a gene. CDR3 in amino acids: CASRTSRLAGATNTGELFF. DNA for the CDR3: TGTGCCAGCCGGACCTCTCGACTAGCGGGGGCCACGAACACCGGGGAGCTGTTTTTT.

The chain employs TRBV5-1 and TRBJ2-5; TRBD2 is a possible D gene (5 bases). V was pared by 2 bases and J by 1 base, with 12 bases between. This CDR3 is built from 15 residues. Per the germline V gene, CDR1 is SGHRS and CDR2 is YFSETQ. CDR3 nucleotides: TGCGCCAGCAGCTTATCGGGGAAGACCCAAGAGACCCAGTACTTC. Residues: CASSLSGKTQETQYF.

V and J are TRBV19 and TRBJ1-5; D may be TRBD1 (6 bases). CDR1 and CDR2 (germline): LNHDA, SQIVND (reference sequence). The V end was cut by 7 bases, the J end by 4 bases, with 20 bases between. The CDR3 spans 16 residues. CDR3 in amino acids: CASTQTGTLPNQPQHF. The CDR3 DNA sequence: TGTGCCAGTACACAGACCGGGACACTCCCTAATCAGCCCCAGCATTTT. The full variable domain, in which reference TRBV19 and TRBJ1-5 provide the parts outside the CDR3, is DGGITQSPKYLFRKEGQNVTLSCEQNLNHDAMYWYRQDPGQGLRLIYYSQIVNDFQKGDIAEGYSVSREKKESFPLTVTSAQKNPTAFYLCASTQTGTLPNQPQHFGDGTRLSIL.

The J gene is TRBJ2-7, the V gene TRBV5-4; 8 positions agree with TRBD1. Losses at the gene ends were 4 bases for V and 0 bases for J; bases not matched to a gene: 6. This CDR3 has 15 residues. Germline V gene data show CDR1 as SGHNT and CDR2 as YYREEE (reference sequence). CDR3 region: CASSHRDRSSYEQYF. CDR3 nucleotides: TGTGCCAGCAGCCACCGGGACAGGAGCTCCTACGAGCAGTACTTC.